This T cell receptor beta chain was documented in a study of T cell responses to AZD1222 COVID-19 vaccine. This clone came up once. Its antigen is not identified. Whole-study findings and limits: Baseline testing showed seropositivity in only five or six AZD1222 recipients. White British people made up most donors, females outnumbered males, and clonal diversity was possibly underestimated. Increases in Spike-specific TCR breadth and depth were seen after two AZD1222 doses.

With 1 base removed from V and 3 bases from J, the gap between germline ends came to 10 bases. Germline V gene lookup returns CDR1 SGHVS and CDR2 FNYEAQ. There are 14 residues in the CDR3. Some clones are missing from TCRdb's copy, which holds only in-frame ones; the method was immunoSEQ multiplex PCR. The sample includes under 150,000 clones, 75% to 95% seen only once; the top ten take approximately 3%. The J gene is TRBJ2-7, the V gene TRBV7-6; perhaps TRBD2 as D (5 bases). The sequencing here drew on peripheral blood, taken on day 0 of AZD1222 vaccination. This TCR was recovered from an adult in good health. CDR3 coding DNA: TGTGCCAGCAGCTTAGAATGGGAGAACTACGAGCAGTACTTC. This gives the protein CASSLEWENYEQYF. The variable domain in full, with the rest retrieved from reference TRBV7-6 and TRBJ2-7, is GAGVSQSPRYKVTKRGQDVALRCDPISGHVSLYWYRQALGQGPEFLTYFNYEAQQDKSGLPNDRFSAERPEGSISTLTIQRTEQRDSAMYRCASSLEWENYEQYFGPGTRLTVT.